The rows below give T cell receptor beta chains drawn from one sample of a study of tumor-infiltrating lymphocytes in primary liver carcinoma. One entry per CDR3 protein results from TCRdb running MiXCR on the multiplex PCR reads. This repertoire shows fewer than 400,000 distinct CDR3 sequences, more than 55% found once; its top ten account for roughly 9%. Material: peripheral blood. The receptors originated from a man aged 40-49 years with primary liver carcinoma and hepatitis B virus infection. The CDR3 runs from the conserved cysteine through the conserved F or W. A D gene is named only where the DNA matches it firmly. The size of a clone is reported for some rows only, either as once, few or many, or as a class for expanded clones.

-	TRBV11-3	TRBJ2-1	-	CASSLVANPPEQFF	TGTGCCAGCAGCTTAGTTGCCAACCCCCCTGAGCAGTTCTTC
-	TRBV4-3	TRBJ2-5	-	CASSQGEGQELETQYF	TGCGCCAGCAGCCAAGGCGAGGGCCAGGAACTAGAGACCCAGTACTTC
TRBD1	TRBV28	TRBJ2-1	-	CASSQTLDRVRPQFF	TGTGCCAGCAGTCAAACCCTGGACAGGGTGCGCCCACAGTTCTTC
TRBD1	TRBV6-2/TRBV6-3	TRBJ1-1	-	CASIIQGGTEAFF	TGTGCCAGCATCATCCAGGGGGGCACTGAAGCTTTCTTT
-	TRBV2	TRBJ2-7	-	CASSEGSGTYEQYF	TGTGCCAGCAGTGAGGGTAGTGGCACCTACGAGCAGTACTTC
TRBD2	TRBV11-3	TRBJ2-3	-	CSSSLGTSVSTDTQYF	TGTTCCAGCAGCCTTGGGACTAGCGTGAGTACAGATACGCAGTATTTT
-	TRBV28	TRBJ2-1	-	CAIQGLGSYNEQFF	TGTGCCATTCAGGGTCTCGGGTCCTACAATGAGCAGTTCTTC
-	TRBV11-1	TRBJ1-1	-	CASSFLGAGTEAFF	TGTGCCAGCAGCTTTCTGGGGGCAGGCACTGAGGCTTTCTTT
-	TRBV10-2	TRBJ2-7	many	CASSGALAYEQYF	TGCGCCAGCAGCGGGGCCCTCGCCTACGAGCAGTACTTC
TRBD1	TRBV28	TRBJ1-2	-	CAIQTGVRYGYTF	TGTGCCATCCAGACAGGGGTTCGGTATGGCTACACCTTC
-	TRBV28	TRBJ2-1	few	CASSSPTLWGNEQFF	TGTGCCAGCAGCTCCCCCACATTGTGGGGCAATGAGCAGTTCTTC
-	TRBV11-2	TRBJ1-1	-	CASSMARTANTEAFF	TGTGCCAGCAGCATGGCTAGGACGGCGAACACTGAAGCTTTCTTT
TRBD1	TRBV10-3	TRBJ1-4	-	CAIRGDRGNNEKLFF	TGTGCCATCAGGGGCGACAGGGGGAATAATGAAAAACTGTTTTTT
-	TRBV6-2/TRBV6-3	TRBJ2-7	many	CASMGRRLNSYEQYF	TGTGCCAGCATGGGGAGGAGATTAAATAGCTACGAGCAGTACTTC
-	TRBV10-3	TRBJ1-2	-	CAITGTGGAGYTF	TGTGCCATCACTGGAACGGGGGGAGCTGGCTACACCTTC
-	TRBV24-1	TRBJ2-7	once	CATCDPPGCEQYF	TGTGCCACCTGTGATCCCCCGGGTTGCGAGCAGTACTTC
-	TRBV5-1	TRBJ1-1	once	CANSPDLGAEAFF	TGCGCCAACAGCCCCGATCTGGGAGCTGAAGCTTTCTTT
-	TRBV6-6	TRBJ1-2	many	CASSSLWGNYGYTF	TGTGCCAGCAGTTCGCTGTGGGGCAACTATGGCTACACCTTC
-	TRBV7-8	TRBJ2-7	-	CASSLIALYEQYF	TGTGCCAGCAGCTTAATCGCCTTGTACGAGCAATACTTC
TRBD2	TRBV5-1	TRBJ2-7	few	CASQASGLTYEQYF	TGCGCCAGCCAGGCTAGCGGTCTCACCTACGAGCAGTACTTC
-	TRBV6-6	TRBJ2-7	many	CASSYTGLESEQYF	TGTGCCAGCAGTTACACGGGGCTCGAGTCCGAGCAGTACTTC
-	TRBV7-9	TRBJ2-7	-	CASSPVSYEQYF	TGTGCCAGCAGTCCGGTCTCCTACGAGCAGTACTTC
-	TRBV4-3	TRBJ2-3	-	CASSQDPVSTDMQYF	TGCGCCAGCAGCCAAGATCCAGTTAGCACAGATATGCAGTATTTT
-	TRBV24-1	TRBJ2-6	-	CATSDPEPQHGQHSGANVLTF	TGTGCCACCAGTGACCCGGAGCCCCAACATGGACAGCACTCTGGGGCCAACGTCCTGACCTTC
-	TRBV11-2	TRBJ2-3	-	CVSSSHGGDTQYF	TGTGTCAGCAGCTCCCATGGTGGGGATACGCAGTATTTT
-	TRBV11-2	TRBJ1-2	once	CASGPRRIDYGYTF	TGTGCCAGTGGCCCACGCAGGATAGACTATGGCTACACCTTC
TRBD2	TRBV7-9	TRBJ2-7	few	CASTPLAGGSYEQYF	TGTGCCAGCACCCCGCTAGCGGGAGGATCCTACGAGCAGTACTTC
TRBD1	TRBV4-2	TRBJ2-3	many	CASSQGQGPDTQYF	TGTGCCAGCAGCCAAGGACAGGGACCAGATACGCAGTATTTT
TRBD2	TRBV30	TRBJ2-7	-	CVWSPLGLAGGSSYEQYF	TGTGTCTGGAGTCCCTTGGGACTAGCGGGAGGAAGCTCCTACGAGCAGTACTTC
-	TRBV29-1	TRBJ2-1	-	CSVRTNGGLETQFF	TGCAGCGTTAGGACGAACGGGGGCTTGGAGACCCAGTTCTTC
-	TRBV4-1	TRBJ2-1	many	CASSYAAKMGGEQFF	TGCGCCAGCAGCTATGCAGCCAAGATGGGGGGTGAGCAGTTCTTC
TRBD2	TRBV6-1	TRBJ2-1	many	CASSDGTSGYNEQFF	TGTGCCAGCAGTGATGGGACTAGCGGCTACAATGAGCAGTTCTTC
-	TRBV11-2	TRBJ2-7	-	CASSLRGAGGAYEQYF	TGTGCCAGTAGCTTAAGGGGGGCAGGGGGTGCCTACGAGCAGTACTTC
-	TRBV29-1	TRBJ1-5	once	CSVGLGGNQPQHF	TGCAGCGTAGGACTGGGGGGCAATCAGCCCCAGCATTTT
TRBD1	TRBV7-9	TRBJ2-3	-	CASSRTGDTTDTQYF	TGTGCCAGCAGCCGGACAGGGGATACCACAGATACGCAGTATTTT
-	TRBV12-3/TRBV12-4	TRBJ2-1	-	CASSGGPWGKHNEQFF	TGTGCCAGCAGTGGGGGACCATGGGGCAAACACAATGAGCAGTTCTTC
-	TRBV10-3	TRBJ2-5	-	CATGRKGGADQETQYF	TGTGCCACCGGGAGAAAAGGGGGCGCGGACCAAGAGACCCAGTACTTC
-	TRBV5-5	TRBJ2-7	-	CASSLEPGLSGQYF	TGTGCCAGCAGCTTGGAACCGGGGTTGAGCGGGCAGTACTTC
TRBD1	TRBV12-3/TRBV12-4	TRBJ2-7	many	CASSTGQGPYEQYF	TGTGCCAGCAGTACAGGACAGGGACCTTACGAGCAGTACTTC
-	TRBV6-5	TRBJ2-5	-	CASSPSAVYLCASSRTSAQETQYF	-
-	TRBV7-9	TRBJ1-1	-	CASSLEASTEAFF	TGTGCCAGCAGCTTAGAGGCCTCCACTGAAGCTTTCTTT
TRBD2	TRBV6-1	TRBJ2-3	-	CATQRERRTDTQYF	TGTGCCACGCAGCGGGAGAGACGGACAGATACGCAGTATTTT
-	TRBV29-1	TRBJ1-3	many	CSVEEQADGNTIYF	TGCAGCGTTGAAGAACAGGCAGATGGAAACACCATATATTTT
-	TRBV5-5	TRBJ1-4	many	CASSRTATNEKLFF	TGTGCCAGCAGCCGGACAGCAACTAATGAAAAACTGTTTTTT
TRBD1	TRBV13	TRBJ2-7	-	CASSSRDRGLGKGEQYF	TGTGCCAGCAGCTCTAGGGACAGGGGCCTAGGGAAGGGCGAGCAGTATTTC
TRBD2	TRBV28	TRBJ2-1	-	CASSLTPGTRGRTGQFF	TGTGCCAGCAGTTTAACCCCCGGGACTAGAGGGAGGACTGGGCAGTTCTTC
-	TRBV5-1	TRBJ2-3	few	CASSLGGGTTDTQYF	TGCGCCAGCAGCTTGGGTGGCGGAACCACAGATACGCAGTATTTT
TRBD2	TRBV14	TRBJ2-1	-	CASSQDGTSVNEQFF	TGTGCCAGCAGCCAGGACGGGACTAGTGTAAATGAGCAGTTCTTC
-	TRBV6-2/TRBV6-3	TRBJ1-1	-	CASKMTSRGDTEAFF	TGTGCCAGCAAGATGACAAGTAGGGGCGACACTGAAGCTTTCTTT
-	TRBV6-5	TRBJ2-2	-	CASSVVKVGKLFF	TGTGCCAGCAGTGTAGTCAAGGTCGGGAAACTGTTTTTT
-	TRBV7-9	TRBJ1-1	-	CASSATGAGTEAFF	TGTGCCAGCAGTGCAACAGGAGCGGGGACTGAAGCTTTCTTT